These 22 T cell receptor beta chains share one sample of origin, sequenced in a study of T cell repertoires in cytomegalovirus infection (dated by TCRdb to 2018 to 2020). Reading the label with the study, this specimen's treatment or condition is: in vitro stimulation with specific CMV peptide epitopes to enrich CMV-specific T cells. Their recognized antigens are unknown. Instrument used: Illumina HiSeq 1500. The public reads were reprocessed in TCRdb via fastp at Q25 and MiXCR, keeping in-frame beta chains. CDR3 protein sequences are deduplicated, and each keeps its most common genes and DNA. Within this sample are tens of thousands of distinct CDR3 sequences, with under 20% of them counted one time only. The biggest ten clones account for roughly 53% of the sample. Here the sequenced sample was CD8+ T cells from cultured PBMCs, taken from culture after CMV antigen stimulation. The source of these receptors is a human donor in good health (CMV status not recorded). Some clones in this sample may be carry-over from other donors' samples.

The sample holds many counts of this clonotype. This chain links TRBV7-3 with TRBJ1-4; D is unresolved. The CDR3 runs 15 residues. V lost 5 bases to trimming and J lost 0 bases, with 10 bases between them. CDR1 and CDR2 from the germline V gene are SGHTA and FQGTGA. CDR3 amino acids: CASSPDGATNEKLFF. Written as DNA, the CDR3 is TGTGCCAGCAGCCCTGACGGTGCAACTAATGAAAAACTGTTTTTT.

The gene calls are TRBV28 and TRBJ1-5; D is unresolved. CDR1 is MDHEN and CDR2 is SYDVKM in the germline V gene. Trimming stripped 2 bases from V and 3 bases from J, with 8 bases between. The CDR3 runs 14 residues. In DNA form, the CDR3 reads TGTGCCAGCAGTTTAGGGTCACTCAATCAGCCCCAGCATTTT. This sequence encodes CASSLGSLNQPQHF. The variable domain in full, with the rest retrieved from reference TRBV28 and TRBJ1-5, is DVKVTQSSRYLVKRTGEKVFLECVQDMDHENMFWYRQDPGLGLRLIYFSYDVKMKEKGDIPEGYSVSREKKERFSLILESASTNQTSMYLCASSLGSLNQPQHFGDGTRLSIL.

The rearrangement uses TRBV7-9 and TRBJ2-5, with TRBD2 matching over 8 bases. CDR3 length: 14 residues. CDR1 SEHNR and CDR2 FQNEAQ come from the germline V gene (reference sequence). Trimming took 3 bases from V and 5 from J; bases not matched to a gene: 5. Here the CDR3 reads CASSFQAGAETQYF. In nucleotides, the CDR3 is TGTGCCAGCAGCTTCCAAGCGGGGGCGGAGACCCAGTACTTC. The full variable domain, its missing parts supplied by reference TRBV7-9 and TRBJ2-5, is DTGVSQNPRHKITKRGQNVTFRCDPISEHNRLYWYRQTLGQGPEFLTYFQNEAQLEKSRLLSDRFSAERPKGSFSTLEIQRTEQGDSAMYLCASSFQAGAETQYFGPGTRLLVL.

This clonotype was seen at least ten times. The V and J genes are TRBV9 and TRBJ2-6; D unresolved. Per the germline V gene, CDR1 is SGDLS and CDR2 is YYNGEE. The CDR3 covers 14 residues. V was clipped by 2 bases and J by 0 bases, with 3 bases between them. This chain's CDR3 is CASSVGSGANVLTF. CDR3 sequence (DNA): TGTGCCAGCAGCGTGGGCTCTGGGGCCAACGTCCTGACTTTC.

The genes are TRBV23-1 and TRBJ2-2; TRBD2 is a possible D gene (5 bases). TRBV23-1 is marked as an open reading frame, function uncertain. This CDR3 comprises 16 residues. The V gene lost 0 bases and the J gene lost 4 bases, with 12 bases spanning the gap. CDR3 in DNA: TGCGCCAGCAGTCAATCGACGGGATGGAGCACCGGGGAGCTGTTTTTT. It is translated as CASSQSTGWSTGELFF.

The chain uses TRBV7-9 and TRBJ1-1; D ambiguous. V lost 2 bases, J lost 7 bases, and 2 bases lay in between. The CDR3 runs 10 residues. CDR1 is SEHNR, CDR2 FQNEAQ, per germline (reference sequence). CDR3 loop: CASSLNEAFF. For the CDR3, the DNA is TGTGCCAGCAGCTTAAATGAAGCTTTCTTT.

This clonotype was observed at least ten times. The J gene is TRBJ2-7, the V gene TRBV7-6, with TRBD1 matching 8 bases. The CDR3 runs to 14 residues. V shed 4 bases and J 6 bases; nucleotides not matched to a gene: 8. Germline assignment: CDR1 SGHVS and CDR2 FNYEAQ. CDR3 DNA sequence: TGTGCCAGCAGCTCTTATGACAGGGGAACCGAGCAGTACTTC. This translates into CASSSYDRGTEQYF.

This clonotype was seen ten or more times. The CDR3 DNA sequence: TGCAGCGTTTCCGGGGAGACCCAGTACTTC. Protein sequence: CSVSGETQYF. V and J are TRBV29-1 and TRBJ2-5, with unresolved D. The CDR3 is made up of 10 amino acids. Germline assignment: CDR1 SQVTM and CDR2 ANQGSEA. Trimming left V 5 bases short and J 5 bases short, with 6 bases between.

The chain links TRBV27 to TRBJ1-1; the match to TRBD1 covers 7 bases. The trim removed 11 bases at V and 5 bases at J, leaving 11 bases unmatched. The CDR3 has 13 amino acids. Germline lookup yields CDR1 MNHEY and CDR2 SMNVEV (reference sequence). This CDR3 is CAAPPDRVTEAFF. CDR3 DNA: TGTGCCGCCCCCCCCGACAGGGTAACTGAAGCTTTCTTT.

The chain carries TRBV11-2 and TRBJ2-7, with 8 positions matching TRBD2. The CDR3 runs to 14 residues. Germline lookup yields CDR1 SGHAT and CDR2 FQNNGV. V gave up 5 bases and J gave up 2 bases; unmatched junction bases: 5. The CDR3 nucleotides are TGTGCCAGCAGCGGCAGCGGGAGCGCCTACGAGCAGTACTTC. This translates into CASSGSGSAYEQYF.

Only a few counts were recorded for this clonotype. The chain recombines TRBV25-1 with TRBJ2-5; TRBD1 matches at 7 bases. After removal of 4 bases from V and 2 bases from J, the junction contained 10 bases not matched to a gene. Germline V gene data show CDR1 as MGHDK and CDR2 as SYGVNS. The CDR3 length is 16 residues. DNA for the CDR3: TGTGCCAGCAGTGCACGCCCGACAGGGCGGCAAGAGACCCAGTACTTC. This codes for CASSARPTGRQETQYF.

V gene TRBV20-1 combines with J gene TRBJ2-7, with D possibly matching TRBD2 (6 bases). The germline V gene has CDR1 DFQATT and CDR2 SNEGSKA (reference sequence). The CDR3 is 17 residues long. The ends were cut back, 6 bases at V and 0 bases at J, with 24 bases in the middle. CDR3 sequence: CSAPGVAASSGSYEQYF. CDR3 bases: TGCAGTGCACCCGGAGTAGCGGCTAGTTCCGGCTCCTACGAGCAGTACTTC.

Details on this clonotype: This may come from a read error, since a much larger clone is one base off. This chain links TRBV7-2 with TRBJ1-2, with TRBD1 matching 7 bases. Germline CDR1 is SGHTA and CDR2 is FQGNSA. With V trimmed by 1 base and J by 7 bases, 15 bases remained unmatched. The CDR3 is 17 residues long. Here the CDR3 reads CASSLEDRSRFMIGYTF. The CDR3 DNA sequence: TGTGCCAGCAGCTTAGAGGACAGGAGTCGATTTATGATTGGCTACACCTTC.

This clonotype was observed many times. The chain uses TRBV12-3 or TRBV12-4 and TRBJ1-5, with unresolved D. This CDR3 is 13 amino acids long. The ends were cut back, 2 bases at V and 6 bases at J, with 8 bases in the middle. CDR3 amino acids: CASSLRQAQPQHF. The CDR3, as DNA: TGTGCCAGCAGTTTACGGCAGGCTCAGCCCCAGCATTTT.

CDR3 DNA: TGTGCCAGCACCCCGCCGAGAGGCTCCTACAATGAGCAGTTCTTC. It yields the protein CASTPPRGSYNEQFF. This chain uses TRBV7-6 with TRBJ2-1, with D unresolved. Between the trimmed V and J ends, which lost 7 bases and 0 bases, there was a span of 13 bases. Germline CDR1 SGHVS, CDR2 FNYEAQ. CDR3 length: 15 amino acids.

This clonotype was recorded at least ten times. Written as DNA, the CDR3 is TGTGCCAGTAGTAACTCGGGACAGATGATCATGAACACTGAAGCTTTCTTT. Protein: CASSNSGQMIMNTEAFF. The rearrangement uses TRBV19 and TRBJ1-1, with 7 bases matching TRBD1. V was pared by 4 bases and J by 0 bases, with 11 bases of the junction left unmatched. The germline gives CDR1 LNHDA, CDR2 SQIVND (reference sequence). This CDR3 has 17 residues. Full variable domain (missing parts from reference TRBV19 and TRBJ1-1): DGGITQSPKYLFRKEGQNVTLSCEQNLNHDAMYWYRQDPGQGLRLIYYSQIVNDFQKGDIAEGYSVSREKKESFPLTVTSAQKNPTAFYLCASSNSGQMIMNTEAFFGQGTRLTVV.

This clonotype appeared a few times. V is TRBV27 and J is TRBJ2-1; TRBD2 is a possible D gene (6 bases). V gave up 2 bases and J gave up 7 bases, with 9 bases separating them. The CDR3 has 13 amino acids. The germline V gene encodes CDR1 MNHEY and CDR2 SMNVEV (reference sequence). CDR3 bases: TGTGCCAGCAGTTTAGGCGGGGTTAATGAGCAGTTCTTC. Its protein is CASSLGGVNEQFF.

The chain joins TRBV5-1 to TRBJ1-1, with D possibly TRBD1 on 5 matching bases. The CDR3 sequence is 14 residues long. Germline-derived CDR1 and CDR2 are SGHRS and YFSETQ. Trimming left V 3 bases short and J 7 bases short, with 16 bases between. The CDR3 DNA sequence: TGCGCCAGCAGCTCTGACAGCCCGTTAGGTGAAGCTTTCTTT. Translated: CASSSDSPLGEAFF. The variable domain in full, with the rest retrieved from reference TRBV5-1 and TRBJ1-1, is KAGVTQTPRYLIKTRGQQVTLSCSPISGHRSVSWYQQTPGQGLQFLFEYFSETQRNKGNFPGRFSGRQFSNSRSEMNVSTLELGDSALYLCASSSDSPLGEAFFGQGTRLTVV.

This clonotype showed up many times. The chain uses TRBV18 and TRBJ2-3, with D perhaps given as TRBD1 or TRBD2 (5 bases each). CDR1 KGHSH and CDR2 LQKENI come from the germline V gene. Trimming took 8 bases from V and 1 from J, leaving 19 bases between them. The CDR3 is 16 amino acids. The CDR3 coding sequence is TGTGCCAGCGGAGCCGGGACGAGTGTTGGCACAGATACGCAGTATTTT. Residues: CASGAGTSVGTDTQYF.

This clonotype was seen repeatedly, ten times or more. J is TRBJ2-1 and V is TRBV7-2; D tentatively fits TRBD1 or TRBD2 (5 bases each). Germline loops: CDR1 SGHTA, CDR2 FQGNSA. This CDR3 is built from 14 residues. The germline V and J ends were trimmed by 5 bases and 3 bases, with 11 bases remaining between them. For the CDR3, the DNA is TGTGCCAGCAGCCCCTGGGACGGCTACAATGAGCAGTTCTTC. Translation gives CASSPWDGYNEQFF.

This clonotype was observed many times. The chain couples TRBV7-2 to TRBJ2-7; D call uncertain. V was clipped by 0 bases and J by 5 bases, with 8 bases between them. This CDR3 has 13 residues. The germline gives CDR1 SGHTA, CDR2 FQGNSA. The CDR3 is CASSLAQHNEQYF. CDR3 in DNA: TGTGCCAGCAGCTTAGCGCAGCACAACGAGCAGTACTTC.

The sample holds one count of this clonotype. The junction departs from the called germline gene at one end, perhaps through a read error. The chain uses TRBV5-6 and TRBJ1-1; no reliable D call. The CDR3 loop spans 16 amino acids. CDR1 is SGHDT and CDR2 is YYEEEE in the germline V gene. In DNA form, the CDR3 reads TGTACCAGCAGCCCAGAGCCTAAATCCGGGAACACTGAAGCTTTCTTT. Protein: CTSSPEPKSGNTEAFF. Full variable domain (missing parts from reference TRBV5-6 and TRBJ1-1): DAGVTQSPTHLIKTRGQQVTLRCSPKSGHDTVSWYQQALGQGPQFIFQYYEEEERQRGNFPDRFSGHQFPNYSSELNVNALLLGDSALYLCTSSPEPKSGNTEAFFGQGTRLTVV.